This T cell receptor (beta chain) stems from a study of PD-1 blockade in classical Hodgkin lymphoma. Whole-study context: Once every 2 weeks, patients received intravenous nivolumab at 3 mg/kg.

The ends were cut back, 7 bases at V and 4 bases at J, with 13 bases in the middle. The CDR3 extends over 13 amino acids. Germline-derived CDR1 and CDR2 are SNHLY and FYNNEI. Each and every patient relapsed after autologous stem cell transplantation, and patients got differing brentuximab vedotin exposure. In the case of this clone: What it recognizes is unknown.

Study-level points and caveats: According to reports, newly diagnosed patients had lower baseline TCR diversity than healthy donors, and relapsed/refractory patients had lower baseline TCR diversity still. TCR diversity in CD4+, not CD8+, cells rose significantly by C4D1.

Produced via immunoSEQ multiplex PCR; TCRdb's table is partial and in-frame only. This table holds some 90,000 clones, around 90% found once. The gene calls are TRBV2 and TRBJ1-2, with D perhaps TRBD1 (6 bases). The sample was peripheral blood mononuclear cells (PBMCs), taken before the second cycle of nivolumab. The origin of this receptor is a human donor with classical Hodgkin lymphoma. The chain's CDR3 is CASTLDRSYGYTF. Written as DNA, the CDR3 is TGTGCCAGCACCCTGGACAGAAGCTATGGCTACACCTTC. Full variable domain (missing parts from reference TRBV2 and TRBJ1-2): EPEVTQTPSHQVTQMGQEVILRCVPISNHLYFYWYRQILGQKVEFLVSFYNNEISEKSEIFDDQFSVERPDGSNFTLKIRSTKLEDSAMYFCASTLDRSYGYTFGSGTRLTVV.